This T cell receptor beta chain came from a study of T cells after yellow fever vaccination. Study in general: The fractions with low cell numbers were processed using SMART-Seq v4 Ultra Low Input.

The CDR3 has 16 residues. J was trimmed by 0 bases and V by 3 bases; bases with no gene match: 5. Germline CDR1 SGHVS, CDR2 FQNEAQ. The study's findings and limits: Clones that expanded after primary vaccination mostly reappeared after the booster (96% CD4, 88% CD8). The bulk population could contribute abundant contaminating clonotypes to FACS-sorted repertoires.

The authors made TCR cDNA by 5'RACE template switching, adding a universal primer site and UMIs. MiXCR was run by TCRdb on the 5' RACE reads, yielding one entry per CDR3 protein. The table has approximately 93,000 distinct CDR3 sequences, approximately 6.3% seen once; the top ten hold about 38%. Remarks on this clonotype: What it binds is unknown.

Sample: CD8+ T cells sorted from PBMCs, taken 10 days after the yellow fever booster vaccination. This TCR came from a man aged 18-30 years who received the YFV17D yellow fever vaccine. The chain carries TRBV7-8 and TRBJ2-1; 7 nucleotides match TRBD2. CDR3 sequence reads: CASSFSRGSSYNEQFF. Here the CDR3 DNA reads TGTGCCAGCAGCTTCTCGCGGGGGAGCTCCTACAATGAGCAGTTCTTC.